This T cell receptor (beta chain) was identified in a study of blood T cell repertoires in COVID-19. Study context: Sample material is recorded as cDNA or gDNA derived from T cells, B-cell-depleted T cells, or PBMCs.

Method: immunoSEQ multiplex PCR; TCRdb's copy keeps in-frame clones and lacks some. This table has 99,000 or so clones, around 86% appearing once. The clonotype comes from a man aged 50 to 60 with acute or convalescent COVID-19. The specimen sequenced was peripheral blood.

The CDR3 coding sequence is TGTGCCTGGAGTTTTCAGAATGGCTACACCTTC. Its translation is CAWSFQNGYTF. The rearrangement links TRBV30 to TRBJ1-2; D gene uncertain. Trimming removed 2 bases at V and 6 bases at J, with 7 bases between. Per germline, CDR1 GTSNPN and CDR2 SVGIG (reference sequence). The CDR3 runs to 11 residues. The variable domain in full, completed from reference TRBV30 and TRBJ1-2, reads SQTIHQWPATLVQPVGSPLSLECTVEGTSNPNLYWYRQAAGRGLQLLFYSVGIGQISSEVPQNLSASRPQDRQFILSSKKLLLSDSGFYLCAWSFQNGYTFGSGTRLTVV.